This TCR beta chain is from a study of cytomegalovirus exposure and HLA in healthy donors. Per germline, CDR1 SNHLY and CDR2 FYNNEI. The CDR3 spans 15 residues. Trimming removed 8 bases from V and 0 bases from J, with 11 bases in between. Study-wide results and limits: Information on immune exposure was restricted to one variable (CMV serostatus). From TCR beta sequences, most subjects' HLA-A and HLA-B alleles were reportedly predicted accurately. The study assumed roughly uniform donor sequencing depth for presence/absence analyses.

This clone was observed once. No antigen is known for it. 60 Vbeta and 13 Jbeta primers were used in PCR. Generated by immunoSEQ multiplex PCR, the TCRdb table keeps only in-frame clones and is missing some. Of 85,000 to 95,000 clones listed, about 60% are singletons. Donors sampled were nominally healthy, though unrecorded immune exposures were likely. This sequence joins TRBV2 and TRBJ2-6; no reliable D call. This clonotype originated in a woman in her 30s in good health and CMV-seronegative. Sequenced sample: PBMCs. The CDR3 loop is CASVYGSSGANVLTF. The CDR3 DNA sequence: TGTGCCAGCGTCTACGGTAGCTCTGGGGCCAACGTCCTGACTTTC.